The 20 T cell receptor beta chains below all came from one sample that was sequenced in a study of blood T cell repertoires in COVID-19. Assay used: immunoSEQ multiplex PCR; TCRdb lists only in-frame clones, some missing. The sample shows fewer than 150,000 clones, around 73% of them seen only once. Sample: peripheral blood. The receptor source for this set is a man between 60 and 75 years old who had recovered from COVID-19.

The chain uses TRBV12-5 and TRBJ2-7, with 8 bases lining up with TRBD1. CDR1 is LGHNT, CDR2 FRNRAP, per germline. CDR3 size: 17 residues. V lost 3 bases and J lost 0; bases outside the gene matches: 10. The CDR3 is CASGFRELTGVSYEQYF. Here the CDR3 DNA reads TGTGCTAGTGGTTTTAGAGAATTGACAGGGGTCTCCTACGAGCAGTACTTC. The full variable domain, in which reference TRBV12-5 and TRBJ2-7 provide the parts outside the CDR3, is DARVTQTPRHKVTEMGQEVTMRCQPILGHNTVFWYRQTMMQGLELLAYFRNRAPLDDSGMPKDRFSAEMPDATLATLKIQPSEPRDSAVYFCASGFRELTGVSYEQYFGPGTRLTVT.

J is TRBJ1-3 and V is TRBV6-6, with 7 bases that match TRBD1. V lost 7 bases, J lost 2 bases, and 8 bases stayed unmatched. This CDR3 is built from 15 residues. Germline V gives CDR1 MNHNY, CDR2 SVGAGI (reference sequence). CDR3 bases: TGTGCCAGCACCCACTTTCAGGGGGCTGGAAACACCATATATTTT. It codes for CASTHFQGAGNTIYF.

The V gene is TRBV5-1, the J gene TRBJ2-5, with D perhaps matching TRBD1 (6 bases). The V gene lost 0 bases and the J gene lost 4 bases, with 13 bases spanning the gap. The CDR3 sequence is 15 residues long. Germline loops: CDR1 SGHRS, CDR2 YFSETQ. CDR3 coding DNA: TGCGCCAGCAGCTTGGCCGGGACAAAAGGAGAGACCCAGTACTTC. Amino acids: CASSLAGTKGETQYF. Supplemented by reference TRBV5-1 and TRBJ2-5, the full variable domain reads KAGVTQTPRYLIKTRGQQVTLSCSPISGHRSVSWYQQTPGQGLQFLFEYFSETQRNKGNFPGRFSGRQFSNSRSEMNVSTLELGDSALYLCASSLAGTKGETQYFGPGTRLLVL.

A remark on this clone: This may stem from a read error, because a much larger clone lies one nucleotide away. The CDR3 DNA follows: TGTGCCAGCAGCCAAACAGGGTCTGGAAACACCATATATTTT. It codes for CASSQTGSGNTIYF. This rearrangement joins TRBV5-5 to TRBJ1-3; weak D call: TRBD1 (6 bases). With 4 bases removed from V and 1 base from J, the gap between germline ends came to 9 bases. This CDR3 is 14 amino acids long. Germline CDR1 is SGHKS and CDR2 is YYEKEE (reference sequence). Using reference TRBV5-5 and TRBJ1-3 for the parts outside the CDR3, the full variable domain is DAGVTQSPTHLIKTRGQQVTLRCSPISGHKSVSWYQQVLGQGPQFIFQYYEKEERGRGNFPDRFSARQFPNYSSELNVNALLLGDSALYLCASSQTGSGNTIYFGEGSWLTVV.

This sequence joins TRBV18 and TRBJ1-1, with D possibly matching TRBD1 (5 bases). This CDR3 has 14 residues. CDR1 and CDR2 from the germline V gene are KGHSH and LQKENI. V shed 5 bases and J shed 1 base, with 11 bases lying between them. The CDR3 sequence is CASSSTVANTEAFF. Written as DNA, the CDR3 is TGTGCCAGCTCATCGACAGTGGCGAACACTGAAGCTTTCTTT.

The J gene is TRBJ2-1, the V gene TRBV2, with 8 nucleotides matching TRBD1. Germline V gene lookup returns CDR1 SNHLY and CDR2 FYNNEI. The CDR3 sequence is 16 residues long. J was trimmed by 1 base and V by 0 bases; bases with no gene match: 2. The DNA for the CDR3 is TGTGCCAGCAGTGAAGCCTGGACAGGGTCCTACAATGAGCAGTTCTTC. It is translated as CASSEAWTGSYNEQFF. Full variable domain (missing parts from reference TRBV2 and TRBJ2-1): EPEVTQTPSHQVTQMGQEVILRCVPISNHLYFYWYRQILGQKVEFLVSFYNNEISEKSEIFDDQFSVERPDGSNFTLKIRSTKLEDSAMYFCASSEAWTGSYNEQFFGPGTRLTVL.

This clone was seen many times. V usage is TRBV7-2 and J usage is TRBJ2-7; perhaps TRBD2 as D (5 bases). CDR1 SGHTA and CDR2 FQGNSA come from the germline V gene. The CDR3 has 15 amino acids. V was shortened by 5 bases and J by 3 bases, with 17 bases between the two germline ends. The CDR3 nucleotides read TGTGCCAGCAGCCTGTTCCCCATCGAGGGCTACGAGCAGTACTTC. Residues: CASSLFPIEGYEQYF.

The chain carries TRBV29-1 and TRBJ1-1; D not resolved. The CDR3 runs 13 residues. V shed 5 bases and J shed 1 base, with 11 bases lying between them. The germline V gene encodes CDR1 SQVTM and CDR2 ANQGSEA. CDR3 in DNA: TGCAGCGTTCCGAACCCGGGGAACACTGAAGCTTTCTTT. It encodes CSVPNPGNTEAFF.

This chain joins TRBV5-4 and TRBJ1-1; D call uncertain. The V end was cut by 5 bases, the J end by 0 bases, with 14 bases between. This CDR3 has 15 amino acids. CDR1 is SGHNT and CDR2 is YYREEE in the germline V gene (reference sequence). The CDR3 DNA follows: TGTGCCAGCAGAGCATCCACGGCGGTGAACACTGAAGCTTTCTTT. Protein product: CASRASTAVNTEAFF.

The rearrangement links TRBV19 to TRBJ2-1, with D perhaps matching TRBD1 (7 bases). CDR3 length equals 14 residues. Germline values: CDR1 LNHDA, CDR2 SQIVND (reference sequence). The V end lost 3 bases, the J end lost 10 bases, and 16 bases lay between the germline ends. DNA for the CDR3: TGTGCCAGTAGTATGACAGGGACTCCTGGCGAGCAGTTCTTC. It specifies CASSMTGTPGEQFF.

This sequence joins TRBV7-2 and TRBJ1-2; possibly TRBD1 for D (5 bases). Trimming took 4 bases from V and 2 from J, leaving 8 bases between them. Per germline, CDR1 SGHTA and CDR2 FQGNSA. The CDR3 is 13 residues long. CDR3 sequence (DNA): TGTGCCAGCAGCTCCAGGGCCAACTATGGCTACACCTTC. Amino acid sequence: CASSSRANYGYTF.

This rearrangement joins TRBV30 to TRBJ2-2; D possibly corresponds to TRBD1 (6 bases). The CDR3 totals 14 residues. Deletions cut 6 bases from V and 2 bases from J, with 13 bases between. Per the germline V gene, CDR1 is GTSNPN and CDR2 is SVGIG (reference sequence). The CDR3 bases are TGTGCCTGTAGGTCAGGGGCCAACACCGGGGAGCTGTTTTTT. Protein sequence: CACRSGANTGELFF.

This sequence joins TRBV28 and TRBJ1-4, with no clear D. Germline loops: CDR1 MDHEN, CDR2 SYDVKM. The CDR3 runs to 10 residues. CDR3 DNA sequence: TGTGGTTGCGGTAATGAAAAACTGTTTTTT. Translation: CGCGNEKLFF.

The chain uses TRBV5-4 and TRBJ1-1; 8 bases are shared with TRBD1. CDR3 length: 15 residues. Per the germline V gene, CDR1 is SGHNT and CDR2 is YYREEE (reference sequence). The V gene end was trimmed by 4 bases and the J gene end by 2 bases; junction bases not matched to a gene: 7. CDR3 protein: CASSVRDRLNTEAFF. The DNA of the CDR3 is TGTGCCAGCAGCGTCCGGGACAGGCTAAACACTGAAGCTTTCTTT.

The chain joins TRBV18 to TRBJ2-5, with 7 positions matching TRBD1. V was clipped by 3 bases and J by 4 bases; unmatched bases: 8. This CDR3 spans 15 amino acids. Germline V gives CDR1 KGHSH, CDR2 LQKENI. The CDR3 DNA follows: TGTGCCAGCTCACCGAGACAGGGCACGGGAGAGACCCAGTACTTC. As protein: CASSPRQGTGETQYF.

The J gene is TRBJ1-5, the V gene TRBV12-3 or TRBV12-4; 8 bases fit TRBD1. Trimming at V came to 4 bases and at J to 15 bases, leaving 8 bases not matched to a gene. CDR3 length: 12 residues. This CDR3 reads CASSSSTGVAHF. DNA for the CDR3: TGTGCCAGCAGTTCCTCGACAGGGGTAGCGCATTTT.

The chain recombines TRBV19 with TRBJ2-5, with D tentatively TRBD2 (7 bases). The CDR3 length is 12 residues. The V end was cut by 7 bases, the J end by 5 bases, with 11 bases between. In germline, CDR1 is LNHDA, CDR2 SQIVND (reference sequence). CDR3 loop: CASMKGGETQYF. The CDR3 DNA follows: TGTGCCAGTATGAAGGGGGGGGAGACCCAGTACTTC. Full variable domain (missing parts from reference TRBV19 and TRBJ2-5): DGGITQSPKYLFRKEGQNVTLSCEQNLNHDAMYWYRQDPGQGLRLIYYSQIVNDFQKGDIAEGYSVSREKKESFPLTVTSAQKNPTAFYLCASMKGGETQYFGPGTRLLVL.

Turning to this clone: Other DNA sequences of this sample code for an identical CDR3. The CDR3 DNA sequence: TGTGCCAGCAGCGTCGGACAGAACTATGGCTACACCTTC. Translated, it gives CASSVGQNYGYTF. The chain links TRBV9 to TRBJ1-2; maybe TRBD1 (6 bases). V gave up 2 bases and J gave up 2 bases, with 7 bases separating them. Germline-derived CDR1 and CDR2 are SGDLS and YYNGEE. The CDR3 is made up of 13 amino acids.

The chain joins TRBV7-8 to TRBJ2-5, with 12 bases aligning to TRBD2. The germline V gene encodes CDR1 SGHVS and CDR2 FQNEAQ. The CDR3 is made up of 17 amino acids. V trimming: 5 bases; J trimming: 2 bases; junction bases outside the gene matches: 9. The CDR3 protein is CASSPGLAGGEQETQYF. The CDR3 DNA follows: TGTGCCAGCAGCCCCGGGCTAGCGGGGGGGGAACAAGAGACCCAGTACTTC.

V is TRBV11-1 and J is TRBJ2-2; D is uncertain. Trimming took 5 bases from V and 6 from J, leaving 10 bases between them. The germline gives CDR1 SGHAT, CDR2 FQDESV (reference sequence). This CDR3 spans 13 amino acids. The CDR3 is CASSTDRAGELFF. The CDR3 region has the DNA TGTGCCAGCAGCACTGATCGAGCCGGGGAGCTGTTTTTT.